The TCR beta chain under discussion was sequenced for a study of molecular identifiers for immune sequencing clone quantification. Broader study findings: Should identical TCR molecules share a barcode, the sizes of highly expanded clones could be underestimated. Clones with over 20 RNA copies captured over 98% of effector molecules but under 1% of naive ones.

Trimming left V 4 bases short and J 1 base short, with 8 bases between. Germline V gene sequence: CDR1 KGHDR, CDR2 SFDVKD. This CDR3 has 14 residues. This clonotype was seen more than once but under ten times. Its antigen is still unknown. Preparation methods for the bulk TCR libraries were those previously described, with listed TCR primers. TCRdb analysed the PCR reads with MiXCR anew, one entry per CDR3 protein. The sample lists 40,000 to 65,000 distinct CDR3 sequences; about a third were seen once. The clonotype was recovered from a human donor in good health. Some libraries in this study had Jurkat cell RNA spiked in. The sample comprised naive CD8+ T cells from blood, with Jurkat cell RNA spiked in. The subset denotes: FACS-sorted CD8+CD4-CCR7+CD45RA+ naive T cells. The chain recombines TRBV24-1 with TRBJ2-3, with D unresolved. The CDR3 is CATSDPRGTDTQYF. DNA for the CDR3: TGTGCCACCAGTGACCCTCGGGGCACAGATACGCAGTATTTT.